Only a few counts were recorded for the clone carrying this T cell receptor (beta chain). The antigen is not known. MiXCR, applied by TCRdb to the 5' RACE reads, yields one record per CDR3 protein. The data hold roughly 300,000 distinct CDR3 sequences, with approximately 8.2% observed a single time. The data belong to a study of CD8 T cells in ankylosing spondylitis. The germline CDR1 and CDR2 sequences are MDHEN and SYDVKM. V was clipped by 4 bases and J by 2 bases, with 12 bases between them. The CDR3 has 14 residues. Findings and caveats of the study: Made up of several highly homologous variants, a TCR beta motif appeared characteristic of ankylosing spondylitis blood. Some motif variants were previously reported in reactive arthritis synovial fluid and blood.

The rearrangement joins TRBV28 to TRBJ2-7, with D hard to call. The source material was blood, either unsorted or a sorted T cell fraction (not recorded which). The sequence derives from a male donor with ankylosing spondylitis. The CDR3: CASSSVGVTYEQYF. The CDR3 DNA reads as TGTGCCAGCAGTTCGGTTGGGGTTACCTACGAGCAGTACTTC.